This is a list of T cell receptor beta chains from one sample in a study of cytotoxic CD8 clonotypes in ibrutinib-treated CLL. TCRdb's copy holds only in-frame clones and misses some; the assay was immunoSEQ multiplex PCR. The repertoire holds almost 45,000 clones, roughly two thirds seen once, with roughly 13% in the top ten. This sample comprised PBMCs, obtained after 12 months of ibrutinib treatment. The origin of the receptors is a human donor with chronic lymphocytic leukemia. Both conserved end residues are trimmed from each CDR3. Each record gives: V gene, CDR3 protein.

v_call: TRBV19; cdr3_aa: ASLPSGPTNEQF
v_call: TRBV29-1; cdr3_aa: SVESGSGANVLT
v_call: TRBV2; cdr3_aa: ASSDRGGMEQF
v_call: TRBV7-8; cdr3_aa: ASSLAMVTDTQY
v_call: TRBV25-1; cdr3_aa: ASSEFTTDTQY
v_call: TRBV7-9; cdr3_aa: ASSLGDISGGELF
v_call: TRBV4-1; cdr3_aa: ASSQDRSEQY
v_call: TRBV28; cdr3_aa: ASSLTADPDQPQH
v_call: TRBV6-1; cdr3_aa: ASSEIPTVPNEQY
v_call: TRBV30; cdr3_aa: AWSVHGTGQPQH
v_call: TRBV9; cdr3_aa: ASGAGVGETQY
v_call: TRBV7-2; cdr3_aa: ASSLTGLGRIQETQY
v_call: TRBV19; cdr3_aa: ASSIIPRQGLNEQF
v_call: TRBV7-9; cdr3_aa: ASSPTTGGLY
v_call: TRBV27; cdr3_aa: ASSSPRGNTEAF
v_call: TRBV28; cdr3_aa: ASSATRPQH
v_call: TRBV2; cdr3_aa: ASSGLREGVTDTQY
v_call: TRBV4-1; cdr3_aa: ASSQAPGQTNQPQH
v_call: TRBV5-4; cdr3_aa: ASSLSSRNEQF
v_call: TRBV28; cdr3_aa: ASLRTGEYGYT
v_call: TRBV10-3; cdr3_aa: AISPGTGLEQY
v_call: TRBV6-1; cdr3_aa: ATSAGVAETQY
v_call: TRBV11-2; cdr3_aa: ASSLGQSNTGELF
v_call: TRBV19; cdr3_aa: ASSDLSGSTDTQY
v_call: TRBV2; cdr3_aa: ASSPDGQGTEAF
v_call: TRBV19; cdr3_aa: ASSTTRAQREGDNEQF
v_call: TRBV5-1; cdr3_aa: ASSLFNTEAF
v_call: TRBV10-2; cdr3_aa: ASTDLDEQY
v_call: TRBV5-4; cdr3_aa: ASSRQGVRNNYGYT
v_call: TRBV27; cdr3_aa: ASSLNSRRTAYEQY
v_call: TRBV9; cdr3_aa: ASSLGTQSSYEQY
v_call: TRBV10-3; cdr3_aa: AITPDLAGANVLT
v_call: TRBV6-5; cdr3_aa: ASSYDRGKETQY
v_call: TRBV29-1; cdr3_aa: SVGNIGTGQETQY
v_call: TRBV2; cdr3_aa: ASRPRLAGGGELF
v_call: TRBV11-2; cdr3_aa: ASSRGGTVSQPQH
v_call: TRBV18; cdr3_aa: ASSPSGSTQY
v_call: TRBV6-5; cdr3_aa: ASGANEQF
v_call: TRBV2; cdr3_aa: ASTVQGGNGYT
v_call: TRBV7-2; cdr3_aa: ASSLRGSGRAETQY
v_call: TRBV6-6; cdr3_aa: ASSYPTGTLDTEAF
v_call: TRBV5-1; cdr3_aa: ASSLVGGRTYEQY